The TCR beta chain described here comes from a study of blood T cell repertoires in COVID-19. About the research overall: Both acute and convalescent COVID-19 samples were obtained from the United States, Italy and Spain. Sources were T cells, B-cell-depleted T cells, or PBMCs; the material itself was cDNA or gDNA.

The CDR3 runs 14 residues. V was clipped by 2 bases and J by 5 bases; unmatched bases: 3. Per the germline V gene, CDR1 is MNHEY and CDR2 is SMNVEV (reference sequence). This clone appeared once. Under the authors' procedure: Reference gene primer amplification in the assay estimated nucleated cell counts. TCRdb's copy holds only in-frame clones and misses some; the assay was immunoSEQ multiplex PCR. Clone size and V and J calls were adopted from that table, with D and trimming inferred from the DNA. The table shows 200,000 to 300,000 clones, with 75% to 90% occurring only once. The receptor was derived from a woman in her thirties or forties who had recovered from COVID-19. The gene calls are TRBV27 and TRBJ1-5; 7 bases align to TRBD1. The specimen was peripheral blood. The CDR3 DNA follows: TGTGCCAGCAGTTTAAGGCAGGGGGATCAGCCCCAGCATTTT. This gives the protein CASSLRQGDQPQHF.